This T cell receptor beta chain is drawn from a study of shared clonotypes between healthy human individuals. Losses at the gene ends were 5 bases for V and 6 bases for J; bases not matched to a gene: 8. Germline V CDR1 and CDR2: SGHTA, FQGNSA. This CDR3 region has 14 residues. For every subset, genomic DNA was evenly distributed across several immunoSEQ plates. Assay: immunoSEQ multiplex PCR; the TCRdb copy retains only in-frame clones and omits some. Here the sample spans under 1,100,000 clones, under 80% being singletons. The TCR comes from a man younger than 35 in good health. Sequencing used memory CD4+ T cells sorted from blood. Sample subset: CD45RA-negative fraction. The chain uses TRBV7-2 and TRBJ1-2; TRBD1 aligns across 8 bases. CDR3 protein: CASSPGQGVNGYTF. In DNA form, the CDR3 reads TGTGCCAGCAGCCCCGGACAGGGCGTGAATGGCTACACCTTC. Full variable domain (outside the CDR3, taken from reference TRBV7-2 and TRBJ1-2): GAGVSQSPSNKVTEKGKDVELRCDPISGHTALYWYRQSLGQGLEFLIYFQGNSAPDKSGLPSDRFSAERTGGSVSTLTIQRTQQEDSAVYLCASSPGQGVNGYTFGSGTRLTVV.